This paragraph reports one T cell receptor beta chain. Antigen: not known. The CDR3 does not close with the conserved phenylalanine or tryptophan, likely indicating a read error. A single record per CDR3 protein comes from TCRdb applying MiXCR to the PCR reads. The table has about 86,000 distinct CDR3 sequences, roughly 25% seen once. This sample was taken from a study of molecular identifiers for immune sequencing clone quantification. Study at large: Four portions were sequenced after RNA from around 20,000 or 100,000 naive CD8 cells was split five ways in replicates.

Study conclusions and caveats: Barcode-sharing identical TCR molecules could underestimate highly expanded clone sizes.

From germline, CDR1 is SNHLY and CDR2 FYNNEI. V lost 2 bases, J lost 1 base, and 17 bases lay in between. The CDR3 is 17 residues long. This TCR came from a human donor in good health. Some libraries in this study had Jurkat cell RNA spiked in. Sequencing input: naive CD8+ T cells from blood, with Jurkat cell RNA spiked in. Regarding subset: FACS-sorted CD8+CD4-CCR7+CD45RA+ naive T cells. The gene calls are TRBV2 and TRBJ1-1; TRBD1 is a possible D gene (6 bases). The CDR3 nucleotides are TGTGCCAGCAGTGAATGGGAGGGGGATAGAACGAACACTGAAGCTTTCCTT. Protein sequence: CASSEWEGDRTNTEAFL.